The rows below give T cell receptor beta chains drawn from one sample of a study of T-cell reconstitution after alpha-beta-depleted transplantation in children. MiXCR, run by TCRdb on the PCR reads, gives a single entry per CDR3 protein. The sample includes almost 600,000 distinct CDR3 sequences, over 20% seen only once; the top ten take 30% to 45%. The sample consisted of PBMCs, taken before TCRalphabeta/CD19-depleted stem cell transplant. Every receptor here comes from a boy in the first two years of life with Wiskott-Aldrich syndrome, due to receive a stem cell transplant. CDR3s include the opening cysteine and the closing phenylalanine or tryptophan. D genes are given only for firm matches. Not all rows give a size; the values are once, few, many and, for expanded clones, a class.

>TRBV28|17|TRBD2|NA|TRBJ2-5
TGTGCCAGCAGTTTAATCTTGACTAGCGGGATAGCGGAGACCCAGTACTTC
CASSLILTSGIAETQYF
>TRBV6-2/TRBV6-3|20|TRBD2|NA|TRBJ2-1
TGTGCCAGCAGTTACCGCCGGGGTAGCGGGAGAGTTCGGAGATACAATGAGCAGTTCTTC
CASSYRRGSGRVRRYNEQFF
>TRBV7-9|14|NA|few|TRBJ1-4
TGTGCCAGCAGCCCCGACAGCCGTAATGAAAAACTGTTTTTT
CASSPDSRNEKLFF
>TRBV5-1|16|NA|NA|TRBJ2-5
TGCGCCAGCAGCTTCAGTAGGGGCAGGAGGCAAGAGACCCAGTACTTC
CASSFSRGRRQETQYF
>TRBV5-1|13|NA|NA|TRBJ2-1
TGCGCCAGCGGACTTAGCTCCTACAATGAGCAGTTCTTC
CASGLSSYNEQFF
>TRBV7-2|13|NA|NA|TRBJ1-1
TGTGCCAGCAGCCCCCAGAAAAGAGGAGGGAGGCTCTTT
CASSPQKRGGRLF
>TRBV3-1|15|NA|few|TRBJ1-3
TGTGCCAGCAGCCAGACGTCTAACTCTGGAAACACCATATATTTT
CASSQTSNSGNTIYF
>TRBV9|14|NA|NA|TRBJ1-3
TGTGCCAGCAGCGTTGGGGCCTCTGGAAACACCATATATTTT
CASSVGASGNTIYF
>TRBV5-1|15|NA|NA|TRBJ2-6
TGCGCCAGCAGCTTGTCCGTCTCTGGGGCCAACGTCCTGACTTTC
CASSLSVSGANVLTF
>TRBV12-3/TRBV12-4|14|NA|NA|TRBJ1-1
TGTGCCAGCAGTAGTGGAGGGGGAGGCACTGAAGCTTTCTTT
CASSSGGGGTEAFF
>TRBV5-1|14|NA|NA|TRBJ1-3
TGCGCCAGCAGCTTGAGCACGACTGGAAACACCATATATTTT
CASSLSTTGNTIYF
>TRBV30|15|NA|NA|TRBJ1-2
TGTGCCTGGAGCGCAGGGTTCCGAATTAACTATGGCTACACCTTC
CAWSAGFRINYGYTF
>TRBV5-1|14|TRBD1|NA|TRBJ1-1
TGCGCCAGCAGCTTCTACGGACAGGGCACTGAAGCTTTCTTT
CASSFYGQGTEAFF
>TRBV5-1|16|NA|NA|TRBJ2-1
TGCGCCAGCAGCCCAGGCCTCCCGGGAGCATCCCATGAGCAGTTCTTC
CASSPGLPGASHEQFF
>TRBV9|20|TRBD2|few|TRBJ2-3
TGTGCCAGCAGCCCCACCCCTAGCGGGAGGGCCCTCGAAGAGACAGATACGCAGTATTTT
CASSPTPSGRALEETDTQYF
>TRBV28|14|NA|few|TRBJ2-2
TGTGCCAGCAGTTTCCCCCTAGCCTCCGGGGAGCTGTTTTTT
CASSFPLASGELFF
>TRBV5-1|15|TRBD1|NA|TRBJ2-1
TGCGCCAGCAGCTTGGGGACAGGGGGCATGAATGAGCAGTTCTTC
CASSLGTGGMNEQFF
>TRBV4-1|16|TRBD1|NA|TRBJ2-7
TGCGCCAGCAGCCAAGGCTGGGGACAGGGTCCATACGAGCAGTACTTC
CASSQGWGQGPYEQYF
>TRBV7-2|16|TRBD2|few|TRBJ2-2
TGTGCCAGCAGCTTAGGGCTAGCGGGCCCCACCGGGGAGCTGTTTTTT
CASSLGLAGPTGELFF
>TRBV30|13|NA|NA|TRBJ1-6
TGTGCCGGAAGGGGGATGGATAATTCACCCCTCCACTTT
CAGRGMDNSPLHF
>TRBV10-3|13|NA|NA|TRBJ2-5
TGTGCCATCAGTGAGGGGCTGGGAGAGACCCAGTACTTC
CAISEGLGETQYF
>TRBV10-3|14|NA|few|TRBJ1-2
TGTGCCATCAGTGAGTCTGCAGCTAACTATGGCTACACCTTC
CAISESAANYGYTF
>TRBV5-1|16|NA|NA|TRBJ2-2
TGCGCCAGCAGCTTGATTGTCCAGGGCAACACCGGGGAGCTGTTTTTT
CASSLIVQGNTGELFF
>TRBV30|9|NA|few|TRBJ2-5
TGTGCCTGGAGTGTACATGAGTACTTC
CAWSVHEYF
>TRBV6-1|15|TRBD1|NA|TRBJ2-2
TGTGCCAGGGGGCGGACAGGGGTTGGTACCGGGGAGCTGTTTTTT
CARGRTGVGTGELFF
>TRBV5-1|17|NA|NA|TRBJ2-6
TGCGCCAGCAGTTCAGAGCCCCCGGGGGCTGGGGCCAACGTCCTGACTTTC
CASSSEPPGAGANVLTF
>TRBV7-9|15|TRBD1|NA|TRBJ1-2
TGTGCCAGCAGCTTAGGTTCCGGGACAGGGGATGGCTACACCTTC
CASSLGSGTGDGYTF
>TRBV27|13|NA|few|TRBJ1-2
TGTGCCAGCAGAAATAAGGGCAGCTATGGCTACACCTTC
CASRNKGSYGYTF
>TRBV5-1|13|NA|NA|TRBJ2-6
TGCGCCAGCAGCGGACAAATCCGGGCACCCCTGACTTTC
CASSGQIRAPLTF
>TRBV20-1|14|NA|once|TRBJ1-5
TGCAGTGCTAGAGATGGGCGGAGCAATCAGCCCCAGCATTTT
CSARDGRSNQPQHF
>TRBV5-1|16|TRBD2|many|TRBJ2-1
TGTGCCAGCAGCTTAGCGGGCAGGAGCTCCTACAATGAGCAGTTCTTC
CASSLAGRSSYNEQFF
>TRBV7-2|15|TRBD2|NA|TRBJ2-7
TGTGCCAGCAGCCGTGGCTCTAGCGGGAATTACGAGCAGTACTTC
CASSRGSSGNYEQYF
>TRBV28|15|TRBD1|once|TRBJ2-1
TGTGCCAGCAGGACAGGGGGCGAGACCTACAATGAGCAGTTCTTC
CASRTGGETYNEQFF
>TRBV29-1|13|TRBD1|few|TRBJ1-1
TGCAGCGTCCTGGGACAGGGCATCACTGAAGCTTTCTTT
CSVLGQGITEAFF
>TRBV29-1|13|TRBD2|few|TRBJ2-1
TGCAGCGTTGCACTAGCGGGAGTGGGTGAGCAGTTCTTC
CSVALAGVGEQFF
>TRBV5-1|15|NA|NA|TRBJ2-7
TGCGCCAGCAGGGGCATCGGAGGGAGATCCTACGAGCAGTACTTC
CASRGIGGRSYEQYF
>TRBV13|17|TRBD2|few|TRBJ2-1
TGTGCCAGCAGCTTTCCTTTAAAGGGCGGGGGCTACAATGAGCAGTTCTTC
CASSFPLKGGGYNEQFF
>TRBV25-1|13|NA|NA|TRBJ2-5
TGTGCCAGCGTTGGGGCTTTTGGAGAGACCCAGTACTTC
CASVGAFGETQYF
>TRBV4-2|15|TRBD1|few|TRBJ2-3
TGTGCCAGCAGCCGCGGGACAGGGCGGGGAGATACGCAGTATTTT
CASSRGTGRGDTQYF
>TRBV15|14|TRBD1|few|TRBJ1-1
TGTGCCACCAGCAGAGGAGACCAGGGGGCTGAAGCTTTCTTT
CATSRGDQGAEAFF
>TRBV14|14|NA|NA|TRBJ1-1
TGTGCCAGCAGCTCCAGGGGCCCTTACACTGAAGCTTTCTTT
CASSSRGPYTEAFF
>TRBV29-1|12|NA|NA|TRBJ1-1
TGCAGCGTTGCGGGCAAGAACACTGAAGCTTTCTTT
CSVAGKNTEAFF
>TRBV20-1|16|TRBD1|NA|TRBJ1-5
TGCAGTGCTAGAGATCTCGGACAGGGTAAGCATCAGCCCCAGCATTTT
CSARDLGQGKHQPQHF
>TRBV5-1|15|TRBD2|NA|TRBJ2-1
TGCGCCAGCTCCTTGGGGACTAGCGGGTTGAATGAGCAGTTCTTC
CASSLGTSGLNEQFF
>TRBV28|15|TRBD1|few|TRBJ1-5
TGTGCCAGCAGTTTACGGGACAGGGGCAATCAGCCCCAGCATTTT
CASSLRDRGNQPQHF
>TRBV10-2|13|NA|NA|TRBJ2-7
TGCGCCAGCAGTCACTCCGGGACCTACGAGCAGTACTTC
CASSHSGTYEQYF
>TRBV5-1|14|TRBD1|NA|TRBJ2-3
TGCGCCAGCACGGGACAGCGACTCACAGATACGCAGTATTTT
CASTGQRLTDTQYF